The 14 T cell receptor beta chains below all came from one sample that was sequenced in a study of T cell responses to AZD1222 COVID-19 vaccine. The data were produced by immunoSEQ multiplex PCR, yet TCRdb's version contains in-frame clones alone and is incomplete. The table has about 120,000 clones, around 90% seen once; the top ten hold approximately 9.6%. This specimen was peripheral blood, taken on day 0 of AZD1222 vaccination. These receptors were collected from an adult in good health.

The gene calls are TRBV11-2 and TRBJ2-5, with D hard to call. Trimming shortened V by 3 bases and J by 5 bases, and 4 bases separated the two germline ends. Germline V CDR1 and CDR2: SGHAT, FQNNGV. CDR3 length: 11 amino acids. The DNA of the CDR3 is TGTGCCAGCAGCTTGGAGGAGACCCAGTACTTC. It specifies CASSLEETQYF.

The chain uses TRBV7-3 and TRBJ2-3; 9 bases agree with TRBD1. The germline gives CDR1 SGHTA, CDR2 FQGTGA. This CDR3 contains 13 residues. V dropped 2 bases and J dropped 13; count of bases not matched to a gene: 7. For the CDR3, the DNA is TGTGCCAGCAGCTTAGGGACAGGGAGGGTGAAGTATTTT. Its protein is CASSLGTGRVKYF.

The chain is built from TRBV4-3 and TRBJ2-3; possibly TRBD2 for D (5 bases). The CDR3 extends over 16 amino acids. Germline V lookup: CDR1 LGHNA, CDR2 YSLEER. The V end lost 1 base, the J end lost 3 bases, and 14 bases lay between the germline ends. The CDR3 nucleotides are TGCGCCAGCAGCCAAGTTAACTCGGGATATACAGATACGCAGTATTTT. Amino acids: CASSQVNSGYTDTQYF.

CDR3 protein: CASSYPPGGGELFF. CDR3 sequence (DNA): TGTGCCAGCAGTTACCCTCCCGGGGGCGGGGAGCTGTTTTTT. V is TRBV6-5 and J is TRBJ2-2, with a possible D match to TRBD2 (6 bases). CDR1 is MNHEY and CDR2 is SVGAGI in the germline V gene. Trimming pared 2 bases from V and 7 bases from J, leaving 11 bases between. This CDR3 contains 14 residues.

In its sample, this clone was seen once. The CDR3 reads CASSYDYTDRAYEQYF. The CDR3 DNA follows: TGTGCCAGCAGTTACGACTATACAGATAGGGCCTACGAGCAGTACTTC. The rearrangement links TRBV6-5 to TRBJ2-7, with a weak D call TRBD2 (5 bases). Trimming left V 2 bases short and J 2 bases short, with 16 bases between. This CDR3 spans 16 amino acids. Germline V gene sequence: CDR1 MNHEY, CDR2 SVGAGI.

The chain employs TRBV15 and TRBJ1-4; the D is unclear. From germline, CDR1 is LNHNV and CDR2 YYDKDF (reference sequence). The CDR3 totals 14 residues. The V and J ends lost 4 bases and 4 bases respectively, with 10 bases between them. The CDR3 region is CATSNDNINEKLFF. In nucleotides, the CDR3 is TGTGCCACCAGCAACGACAATATTAATGAAAAACTGTTTTTT.

The chain combines TRBV4-3 with TRBJ1-2; 8 nucleotides align to TRBD1. Trimming removed 2 bases from V and 4 bases from J; junction bases left unmatched: 6. Germline assignment: CDR1 LGHNA and CDR2 YSLEER. The CDR3 is 15 residues long. Here the CDR3 DNA reads TGCGCCAGCAGCCAACAAGGACAGGGACCCTATGGCTACACCTTC. Amino acids: CASSQQGQGPYGYTF.

The chain recombines TRBV7-2 with TRBJ2-7, with D tentatively TRBD1 or TRBD2 (5 bases each). With 3 bases removed from V and 4 bases from J, the gap between germline ends came to 7 bases. The CDR3 sequence is 12 residues long. The germline V gene encodes CDR1 SGHTA and CDR2 FQGNSA. The CDR3 sequence is CASSFWGYEQYF. CDR3 DNA sequence: TGTGCCAGCAGCTTTTGGGGGTACGAGCAGTACTTC.

The chain is built from TRBV6-5 and TRBJ1-2; possible D gene TRBD1, 6 bases. From germline, CDR1 is MNHEY and CDR2 SVGAGI. V gave up 5 bases and J gave up 8 bases, with 21 bases separating them. CDR3 size: 15 residues. The CDR3: CASSPGLGGAGGYTF. The DNA for the CDR3 is TGTGCCAGCAGTCCCGGCCTTGGGGGGGCGGGAGGCTACACCTTC.

V and J are TRBV24-1 and TRBJ2-3; 10 nucleotides agree with TRBD1. Trimming took 4 bases from V and 2 from J; bases not matched to a gene: 8. From germline, CDR1 is KGHDR and CDR2 SFDVKD. The CDR3 has 17 residues. CDR3 region: CATSDPGQGRDTDTQYF. CDR3 DNA: TGTGCCACCAGTGACCCGGGACAGGGGCGAGACACAGATACGCAGTATTTT.

Concerning this clone itself: The same CDR3 can be traced to other DNA sequences in this sample. The rearrangement uses TRBV14 and TRBJ1-3, with D hard to call. This CDR3 comprises 12 residues. CDR1 SGHDN and CDR2 FVKESK come from the germline V gene. With 4 bases removed from V and 1 base from J, the gap between germline ends came to 2 bases. CDR3 sequence: CASSPSGNTIYF. DNA of the CDR3: TGTGCCAGCAGCCCATCTGGAAACACCATATATTTT.

The chain carries TRBV28 and TRBJ1-5; D remains ambiguous. Between the trimmed V and J ends, which lost 7 bases and 0 bases, there was a span of 19 bases. Germline loops: CDR1 MDHEN, CDR2 SYDVKM. This CDR3 is 17 amino acids long. DNA of the CDR3: TGTGCCAGCATTAATTTACAGAAGGTAGTTAGCAATCAGCCCCAGCATTTT. This encodes CASINLQKVVSNQPQHF.

The J gene is TRBJ2-1, the V gene TRBV7-2; TRBD2 agrees at 8 bases. The CDR3 has 15 residues. Germline loops: CDR1 SGHTA, CDR2 FQGNSA. Losses at the gene ends were 4 bases for V and 5 bases for J; bases not matched to a gene: 7. DNA for the CDR3: TGTGCCAGCAGCTCCCCCGGGACTAGAAACAATGAGCAGTTCTTC. Amino acid sequence: CASSSPGTRNNEQFF.

In nucleotides, the CDR3 is TGCGCCAGCAGCTCGGGACTAGCGGGAAACACAGATACGCAGTATTTT. The encoded protein is CASSSGLAGNTDTQYF. This chain uses TRBV5-1 with TRBJ2-3; 13 bases fit TRBD2. Per the germline V gene, CDR1 is SGHRS and CDR2 is YFSETQ. V lost 3 bases, J lost 2 bases, and 3 bases stayed unmatched. The CDR3 runs 16 residues.